A single sample is the source of the 17 T cell receptor beta chains below, sequenced in a study of B cell selection in AIRE deficiency. TCRdb's copy holds only in-frame clones and misses some; the assay was immunoSEQ multiplex PCR. The sample shows 20,000 to 30,000 clones, around 97% of them seen only once. Sorting defined conventional CD4 T cells as CD4+CD127+. Specimen: conventional CD4+ T cells sorted from PBMCs. The receptors originated from a human donor with AIRE deficiency.

The chain combines TRBV28 with TRBJ1-1; D perhaps matches TRBD1 (6 bases). V lost 3 bases, J lost 6 bases, and 17 bases lay in between. This CDR3 is built from 15 residues. Per germline, CDR1 MDHEN and CDR2 SYDVKM. The CDR3 region is CASSLRGKGVPEAFF. In DNA form, the CDR3 reads TGTGCCAGCAGTTTGAGAGGGAAGGGGGTTCCTGAAGCTTTCTTT.

V usage is TRBV6-5 and J usage is TRBJ2-1; 10 bases line up with TRBD2. Germline V gene lookup returns CDR1 MNHEY and CDR2 SVGAGI. This CDR3 spans 13 amino acids. V gave up 10 bases and J gave up 6 bases; unmatched junction bases: 6. The CDR3 bases are TGTGCCACCTACTGGACTAGCGGCAATGAGCAGTTCTTC. Translated: CATYWTSGNEQFF.

The chain carries TRBV18 and TRBJ2-5; D call uncertain. The V end was cut by 1 base, the J end by 5 bases, with 5 bases between. The CDR3 is 12 residues long. The germline CDR1 and CDR2 sequences are KGHSH and LQKENI. CDR3 DNA: TGTGCCAGCTCACCACAGATGGAGACCCAGTACTTC. This sequence encodes CASSPQMETQYF.

V usage is TRBV11-2 and J usage is TRBJ2-5; D remains unclear. Matching the DNA end better, TRBJ2-7 makes the J call doubtful. Germline-derived CDR1 and CDR2 are SGHAT and FQNNGV. The CDR3 is made up of 16 amino acids. The CDR3 nucleotides are TGTGCCAGCAGCTTAGAGGCGTATTGGCAGACCTACGAGCAGTACTTC. Translating it yields CASSLEAYWQTYEQYF.

The rearrangement joins TRBV27 to TRBJ1-5; D call uncertain. The CDR3 runs to 14 residues. CDR1 and CDR2 (germline): MNHEY, SMNVEV (reference sequence). Trimming took 3 bases from V and 5 from J, leaving 11 bases between them. In nucleotides, the CDR3 is TGTGCCAGCAGTTTGAAGGGAATAGATCAGCCCCAGCATTTT. It translates to CASSLKGIDQPQHF.

The chain uses TRBV7-2 and TRBJ2-3; D is unclear. Trimming pared 5 bases from V and 1 base from J, leaving 4 bases between. CDR1 SGHTA and CDR2 FQGNSA come from the germline V gene. This CDR3 has 12 amino acids. The CDR3 sequence: CASSPRTDTQYF. CDR3 DNA: TGTGCCAGCAGCCCCCGCACAGATACGCAGTATTTT.

This sequence joins TRBV28 and TRBJ2-1; D not resolved. Trimming took 5 bases from V and 1 from J, leaving 12 bases between them. Per the germline V gene, CDR1 is MDHEN and CDR2 is SYDVKM. CDR3 length equals 15 residues. CDR3 protein: CASSLKQRSYNEQFF. CDR3 bases: TGTGCCAGCAGTCTAAAACAGAGGTCCTACAATGAGCAGTTCTTC.

The chain is built from TRBV9 and TRBJ1-2; 9 bases agree with TRBD1. The CDR3 is 13 amino acids. V shed 4 bases, J shed 6 bases, and the junction held 4 bases outside the gene matches. The germline gives CDR1 SGDLS, CDR2 YYNGEE. CDR3 DNA: TGTGCCAGCAGCTCCGGACAGGGGAATGGCTACACCTTC. Translation: CASSSGQGNGYTF.

The chain has TRBV7-6 and TRBJ2-2; D remains unclear. The V end was cut by 2 bases, the J end by 3 bases, with 13 bases between. The germline gives CDR1 SGHVS, CDR2 FNYEAQ. The CDR3 sequence is 16 residues long. DNA for the CDR3: TGTGCCAGCAGCTTAATCGGCACCCCGGACACCGGGGAGCTGTTTTTT. This sequence encodes CASSLIGTPDTGELFF.

This clone was recorded once. The chain combines TRBV10-3 with TRBJ2-3; 7 nucleotides match TRBD1. The ends lost 4 bases at V and 3 bases at J; junction bases unmatched: 10. This CDR3 has 16 amino acids. The germline V gene has CDR1 ENHRY and CDR2 SYGVKD. The CDR3 nucleotides read TGTGCCATCAGTGTACTAGGGGGCGTCGGAACAGATACGCAGTATTTT. Its translation is CAISVLGGVGTDTQYF.

J is TRBJ1-1 and V is TRBV4-3; 7 bases fit TRBD1. V lost 0 bases, J lost 3 bases, and 4 bases stayed unmatched. In germline, CDR1 is LGHNA, CDR2 YSLEER. This CDR3 region has 15 residues. CDR3 DNA sequence: TGCGCCAGCAGCCAAGACACAGGGGCCGACACTGAAGCTTTCTTT. Translation: CASSQDTGADTEAFF.

The chain uses TRBV28 and TRBJ2-3; no clear D gene. CDR3 length: 18 residues. The germline V and J ends were trimmed by 3 bases and 0 bases, with 19 bases remaining between them. Germline V gene sequence: CDR1 MDHEN, CDR2 SYDVKM. The CDR3 protein is CASSFIRPGRASTDTQYF. CDR3 bases: TGTGCCAGCAGTTTTATAAGGCCTGGACGGGCTAGCACAGATACGCAGTATTTT. The full variable domain, completed using reference TRBV28 and TRBJ2-3, is DVKVTQSSRYLVKRTGEKVFLECVQDMDHENMFWYRQDPGLGLRLIYFSYDVKMKEKGDIPEGYSVSREKKERFSLILESASTNQTSMYLCASSFIRPGRASTDTQYFGPGTRLTVL.

The V call is TRBV19, the J call TRBJ2-1, with D hard to call. The V gene lost 5 bases and the J gene lost 6 bases, with 5 bases spanning the gap. CDR3 length equals 11 residues. The germline gives CDR1 LNHDA, CDR2 SQIVND (reference sequence). The CDR3 nucleotides read TGTGCCAGTAGTGTATTCAATGAGCAGTTCTTC. Encoded protein: CASSVFNEQFF.

The chain joins TRBV11-2 to TRBJ2-7; 10 bases map to TRBD2. V trimming: 2 bases; J trimming: 6 bases; junction bases outside the gene matches: 7. The CDR3 has 15 residues. From germline, CDR1 is SGHAT and CDR2 FQNNGV. The CDR3 spells CASSLLAGALSEQYF. The CDR3 DNA sequence: TGTGCCAGCAGCTTACTAGCGGGAGCTTTGAGCGAGCAGTACTTC.

The chain couples TRBV6-5 to TRBJ2-7; 8 nucleotides match TRBD1. Trimming at V came to 5 bases and at J to 3 bases, leaving 3 bases not matched to a gene. This CDR3 comprises 13 residues. In germline, CDR1 is MNHEY, CDR2 SVGAGI. The CDR3, as DNA: TGTGCCAGCAGTAGGACAGGGTACTACGAGCAGTACTTC. Translated: CASSRTGYYEQYF.

The gene calls are TRBV6-4 and TRBJ2-3, with 7 bases identical to TRBD2. After removal of 6 bases from V and 2 bases from J, the junction contained 5 bases not matched to a gene. CDR1 and CDR2 from the germline V gene are MRHNA and SNTAGT. This CDR3 has 14 residues. CDR3 DNA: TGTGCCAGCAGCCCGGGACTATTCACAGATACGCAGTATTTT. It codes for CASSPGLFTDTQYF.

CDR3 protein: CASSFSGPNQPQHF. The CDR3 DNA reads as TGTGCCAGCAGTTTTTCAGGGCCCAATCAGCCCCAGCATTTT. V gene TRBV27 combines with J gene TRBJ1-5, with TRBD1 as a possible D gene (5 bases). In germline, CDR1 is MNHEY, CDR2 SMNVEV (reference sequence). The length of the CDR3 is 14 residues. Trimming removed 3 bases at V and 3 bases at J, with 9 bases between.